The 2 T cell receptor beta chains below were found in one sample sequenced in a study of cytotoxic CD8 clonotypes in ibrutinib-treated CLL (TCRdb year 2021). The method behind the library was the immunoSEQ multiplex PCR assay. The table was pulled from immuneACCESS by TCRdb, which kept in-frame rearrangements only. Such tables lose some clones; where checked, under half of the loss comes from unresolved V genes, and the rest has no known cause. The sample table contains about 140,000 clones; only one count was recorded for 80% of them. Of the sample, about 7.6% is held by the ten largest clones. The sample consisted of PBMCs, taken after 36 months of ibrutinib treatment. The receptors derive from a human donor with chronic lymphocytic leukemia.

This clone was found once. V and J are TRBV1 and TRBJ2-7; the table's D call TRBD1 went unverified against the DNA. TRBV1 is a pseudogene segment. This CDR3 is built from 18 residues. CDR3 protein: CTSSQEGNPTDRSYEQYF. The DNA of the CDR3 is TGCACCAGCAGCCAAGAAGGGAACCCGACAGACCGAAGTTACGAGCAGTACTTC.

The chain links TRBV7-3 to TRBJ2-1; 14 bases match TRBD2. This CDR3 is built from 15 residues. The V and J ends lost 5 bases and 10 bases, in that order; junction bases with no gene match: 7. The V gene's germline CDR1 is SGHTA and CDR2 FQGTGA. Here the CDR3 DNA reads TGTGCCAGCAGCGCGGGACTAGCGGGAGCTAGAGAGCAGTTCTTC. As protein: CASSAGLAGAREQFF.